Listed below are T cell receptor beta chains from one sample, sequenced in a study of T-cell reconstitution after alpha-beta-depleted transplantation in children. MiXCR, applied by TCRdb to the PCR reads, yields one record per CDR3 protein. The profile covers about 200,000 distinct CDR3 sequences, with 8.4% appearing a single time and 35% to 45% taken by the ten largest. This material consisted of PBMCs, mostly from graft donor cells, taken 360 days after TCRalphabeta/CD19-depleted stem cell transplant. The receptors here all came from a male patient between 2 and 10 years old who had a stem cell transplant for acute myeloid leukemia, so the T cells may come from the graft donor. Each CDR3 is given with its conserved first and last residue. Fields, in order: J gene, clone size, D gene, V gene, CDR3 DNA, CDR3 protein. A D gene is named only where the DNA matches it firmly. Clone size is not always given. Where it is, it says once, few, many or a class for expanded clones.

TRBJ2-2 few TRBD1 TRBV12-3/TRBV12-4 TGTGCCAGCAGTTCCTCCGACAGGGGAAACACCGGGGAGCTGTTTTTT CASSSSDRGNTGELFF
TRBJ1-2 - - TRBV7-9 TGTGCCAGCAGCTCCCTAGTCCCTCCTCTCGACTATGGCTACACCTTC CASSSLVPPLDYGYTF
TRBJ2-7 few TRBD2 TRBV20-1 TGCAGTGCTAGAGATTCGGGGGGGAGCTCCTACGAGCAGTACTTC CSARDSGGSSYEQYF
TRBJ1-1 - TRBD1 TRBV7-3 TGTGCCAGCAGCTTAGAGGGGGCCACTGAAGCTTTCTTT CASSLEGATEAFF
TRBJ1-2 few TRBD1 TRBV7-3 TGTGCCAGCAGCTTAACCAAGGACAGGGGGCAAAACTATGGCTACACCTTC CASSLTKDRGQNYGYTF
TRBJ2-3 - TRBD2 TRBV12-3/TRBV12-4 TGTGCCAGCAGTTCGGGACTAGCGGGGGGGCCCGCAGATACGCAGTATTTT CASSSGLAGGPADTQYF
TRBJ1-1 - - TRBV9 TGTGCCAGCAGCGTAGCTCAGAGTGGCACTGAAGCTTTCTTT CASSVAQSGTEAFF
TRBJ1-4 few - TRBV4-1 TGCGCCAGCAGCCAAGATTGGGGCCAACAGGCGGGTGTACCACAAAAACTGTTTTTT CASSQDWGQQAGVPQKLFF
TRBJ2-5 many - TRBV27 TGTGCCACCTCAATTGGGCTTGGAGGGATGGGCAACACAATGGAGACCCAGTACTTC CATSIGLGGMGNTMETQYF
TRBJ2-7 few - TRBV15 TGTGCCACCAGCAGAGATCTGGGTTTCTACGAGCAGTACTTC CATSRDLGFYEQYF
TRBJ2-1 many - TRBV29-1 TGCAGCGGTAAGGGGATGCGCGGTTACAATGAGCAGTTCTTC CSGKGMRGYNEQFF
TRBJ2-5 - TRBD1 TRBV28 TGTGCCAGCAGTCCCCCGACAGGGAGTAGAGAGACCCAGTACTTC CASSPPTGSRETQYF
TRBJ2-1 - - TRBV30 TGTGCCTGGACCCTCGCGCGGCTTAGCTCCTACAATGAGCAGTTCTTC CAWTLARLSSYNEQFF
TRBJ1-2 many TRBD1 TRBV5-6 TGTGCCAGCAGATCTTCACAGGGGAACTATGGCTACACCTTC CASRSSQGNYGYTF
TRBJ2-5 few - TRBV5-1 TGCGCCAGCAGCTCCCCACGGGGAGGAGAGACCCAGTACTTC CASSSPRGGETQYF
TRBJ1-5 - TRBD1 TRBV12-3/TRBV12-4 TGTGCCAGCAGTCGGGACAGGACGGCCAATTCGCCCCAGCATTTT CASSRDRTANSPQHF
TRBJ2-7 few TRBD2 TRBV14 TGTGCCAGCAGCCAACTTGCGGGGGTAAAATTCTACGAGCAGTACTTC CASSQLAGVKFYEQYF
TRBJ2-5 many - TRBV25-1 TGTGCCAGCAGTGACGGGCAGGGAGAGACCCAGTACTTC CASSDGQGETQYF
TRBJ1-5 many - TRBV7-9 TGTGCCAGCAGCTTAGTGTCGGATCAGCCCCAGCATTTT CASSLVSDQPQHF
TRBJ1-5 - - TRBV6-2/TRBV6-3 TGTGCCAGCAGTTACGACGGGCATAGCAATCAGCCCCAGCATTTT CASSYDGHSNQPQHF
TRBJ2-2 - - TRBV19 TGTGCCAGTATTGGTGGCGCAGATTGGAACACCGGGGAGCTGTTTTTT CASIGGADWNTGELFF
TRBJ2-3 once - TRBV3-1 TGTGCCAGCAGCCAAGTTGGCGGGGCGGGAGATACGCAGTATTTT CASSQVGGAGDTQYF
TRBJ1-1 - - TRBV29-1 TGCAGCGCTCGACGTCGACTATTGAACACTGAAGCTTTCTTT CSARRRLLNTEAFF
TRBJ2-2 many - TRBV7-9 TGTGCCAGCAGCTTAGAACCCGGGGAGCTGTTTTTT CASSLEPGELFF
TRBJ2-3 many - TRBV4-3 TGCGCCAGCAGCCAAGGAGCGTTGGATACGCAGTATTTT CASSQGALDTQYF
TRBJ2-3 - - TRBV7-2 TGTGCCAGCAGCTTAGTGGCAGTTCGAACAGATACGCAGTATTTT CASSLVAVRTDTQYF
TRBJ2-7 - - TRBV7-2 TGTGCCAGCAGCTTTTTAGCGGGACAGGGACCCTACGAGCAGTACTTC CASSFLAGQGPYEQYF
TRBJ2-3 many TRBD1 TRBV9 TGTGCCAGCAGCGTCCGGGACAGGGACACAGATACGCAGTATTTT CASSVRDRDTDTQYF
TRBJ1-1 - - TRBV7-9 TGTGCCAGCAGCTGGGGGGTCACTGAAGCTTTCTTT CASSWGVTEAFF
TRBJ2-5 few - TRBV29-1 TGCAGCGTTCCCCGGGGTTTACAAGAGACCCAGTACTTC CSVPRGLQETQYF
TRBJ2-1 many - TRBV19 TGTGCCAGTAGTATAGGTCGTAGCTCCTACAATGAGCAGTTCTTC CASSIGRSSYNEQFF
TRBJ2-7 - TRBD1 TRBV5-1 TGCGCCAGCAGCTTACCGACAGGGCGGTCCGAGCAGTACTTC CASSLPTGRSEQYF
TRBJ2-7 many TRBD1 TRBV12-3/TRBV12-4 TGTGCCAGCAGCCCCGGACAGGGGGGCTCCTACGAGCAGTACTTC CASSPGQGGSYEQYF
TRBJ2-3 many TRBD2 TRBV7-8 TGTGCCAGCAGCCCATACTCCGGGAGGGCCTCAGATACGCAGTATTTT CASSPYSGRASDTQYF
TRBJ2-1 - - TRBV5-6 TGTGCCAGGGCCCCCGGGCAACACCACAATGAGCAGTTCTTC CARAPGQHHNEQFF
TRBJ2-3 few TRBD2 TRBV29-1 TGCAGCGTTCAGGATAGCGGGAGGGCCCACACAGATACGCAGTATTTT CSVQDSGRAHTDTQYF
TRBJ2-1 few - TRBV20-1 TGCAGTGCTAGAGATACCGATGAGCAGTTCTTC CSARDTDEQFF
TRBJ2-3 many TRBD1 TRBV28 TGTGCCAGCAGTTTAGACAGGGCGGGAGATACGCAGTATTTT CASSLDRAGDTQYF
TRBJ1-1 - TRBD1 TRBV12-3/TRBV12-4 TGTGCCAGCACCCAGGGGGCGAGCACTGAAGCTTTCTTT CASTQGASTEAFF
TRBJ1-6 many - TRBV12-3/TRBV12-4 TGTGCCAGCGGCAGCCTGTCCCTCCACTTT CASGSLSLHF
TRBJ2-5 few TRBD1 TRBV12-3/TRBV12-4 TGTGCCAGCAGTTTAAACAGGGGCTCCCTCAGGGAGACCCAGTACTTC CASSLNRGSLRETQYF
TRBJ2-3 many - TRBV20-1 TGCAGTGTAGGCCGCCCACTGTCTCACGTCACAGATACGCAGTATTTT CSVGRPLSHVTDTQYF
TRBJ2-1 many - TRBV2 TGTGCCAGCAGTGATGACAGTTACAATGAGCAGTTCTTC CASSDDSYNEQFF